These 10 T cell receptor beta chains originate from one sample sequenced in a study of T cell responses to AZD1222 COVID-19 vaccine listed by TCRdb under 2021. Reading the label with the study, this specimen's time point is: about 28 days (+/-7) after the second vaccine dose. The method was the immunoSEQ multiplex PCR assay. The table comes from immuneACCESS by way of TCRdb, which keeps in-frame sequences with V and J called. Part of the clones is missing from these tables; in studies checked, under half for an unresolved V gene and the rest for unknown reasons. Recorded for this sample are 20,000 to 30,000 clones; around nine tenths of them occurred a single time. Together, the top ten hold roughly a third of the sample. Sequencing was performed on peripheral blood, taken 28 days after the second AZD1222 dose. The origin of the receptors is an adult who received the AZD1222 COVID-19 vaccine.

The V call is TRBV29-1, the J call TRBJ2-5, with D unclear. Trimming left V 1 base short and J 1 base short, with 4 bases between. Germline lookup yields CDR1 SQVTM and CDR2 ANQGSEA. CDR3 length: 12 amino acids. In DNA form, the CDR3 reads TGCAGCGTTGAAGGTCCCCAAGAGACCCAGTACTTC. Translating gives CSVEGPQETQYF.

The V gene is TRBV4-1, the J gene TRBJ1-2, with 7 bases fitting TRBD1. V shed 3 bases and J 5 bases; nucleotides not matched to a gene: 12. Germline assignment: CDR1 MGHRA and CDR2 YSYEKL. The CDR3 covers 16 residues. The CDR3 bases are TGCGCCAGCAGCCAGGTTACAGGGGACCAGCGGTATGGCTACACCTTC. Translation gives CASSQVTGDQRYGYTF.

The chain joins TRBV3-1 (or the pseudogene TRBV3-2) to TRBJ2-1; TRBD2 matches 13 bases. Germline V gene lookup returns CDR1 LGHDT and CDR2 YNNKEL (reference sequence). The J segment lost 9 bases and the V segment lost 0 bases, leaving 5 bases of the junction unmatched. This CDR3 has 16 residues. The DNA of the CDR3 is TGTGCCAGCAGCCAAGACTTGGGACTAGCGGGACTTGAGCAGTTCTTC. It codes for CASSQDLGLAGLEQFF.

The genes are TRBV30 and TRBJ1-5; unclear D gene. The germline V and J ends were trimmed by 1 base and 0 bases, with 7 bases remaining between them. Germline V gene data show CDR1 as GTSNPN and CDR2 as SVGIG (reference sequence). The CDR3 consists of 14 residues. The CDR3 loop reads CAWSGATSNQPQHF. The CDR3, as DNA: TGTGCCTGGAGTGGAGCAACTAGCAATCAGCCCCAGCATTTT.

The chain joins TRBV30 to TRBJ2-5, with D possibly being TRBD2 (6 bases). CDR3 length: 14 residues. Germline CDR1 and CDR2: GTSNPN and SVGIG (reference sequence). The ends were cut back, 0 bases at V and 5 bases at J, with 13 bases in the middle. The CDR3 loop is CAWSVRGRRETQYF. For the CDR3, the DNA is TGTGCCTGGAGTGTACGGGGGAGGAGGGAGACCCAGTACTTC.

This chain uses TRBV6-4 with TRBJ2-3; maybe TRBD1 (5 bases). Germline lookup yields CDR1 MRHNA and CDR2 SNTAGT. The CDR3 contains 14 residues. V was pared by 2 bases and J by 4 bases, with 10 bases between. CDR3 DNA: TGTGCCAGCAGTGACAGGGGAAACCCAGATACGCAGTATTTT. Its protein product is CASSDRGNPDTQYF.

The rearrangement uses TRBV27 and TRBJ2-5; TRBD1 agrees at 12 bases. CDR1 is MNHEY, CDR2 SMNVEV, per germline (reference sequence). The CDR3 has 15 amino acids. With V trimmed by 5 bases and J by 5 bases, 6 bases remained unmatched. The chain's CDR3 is CASSRDRGLGETQYF. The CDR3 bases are TGTGCCAGCAGTCGGGACAGGGGGCTAGGGGAGACCCAGTACTTC.

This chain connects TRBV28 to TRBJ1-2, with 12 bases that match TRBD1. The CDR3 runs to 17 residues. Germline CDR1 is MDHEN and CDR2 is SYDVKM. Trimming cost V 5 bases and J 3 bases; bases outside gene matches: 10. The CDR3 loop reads CASSPGGTGGRYYGYTF. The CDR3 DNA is TGTGCCAGCAGTCCTGGCGGGACAGGGGGCAGATACTATGGCTACACCTTC.

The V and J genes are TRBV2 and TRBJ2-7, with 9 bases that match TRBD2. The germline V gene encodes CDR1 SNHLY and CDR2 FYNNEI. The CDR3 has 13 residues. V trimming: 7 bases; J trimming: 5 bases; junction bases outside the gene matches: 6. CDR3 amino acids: CASKPGLAHEQYF. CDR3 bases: TGTGCCAGCAAACCGGGACTAGCCCACGAGCAGTACTTC.

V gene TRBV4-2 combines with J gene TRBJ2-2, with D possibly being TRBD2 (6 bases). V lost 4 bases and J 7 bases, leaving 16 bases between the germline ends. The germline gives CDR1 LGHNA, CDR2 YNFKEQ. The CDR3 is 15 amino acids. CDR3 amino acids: CASSLEGAGLGELFF. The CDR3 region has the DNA TGTGCCAGCAGCCTTGAAGGAGCGGGCCTCGGGGAGCTGTTTTTT.